The rows below give T cell receptor beta chains drawn from one sample of a study of cytomegalovirus exposure and HLA in healthy donors. Sequencing used immunoSEQ multiplex PCR; TCRdb keeps in-frame clones, though not all of them. The table lists under 250,000 clones, roughly 87% of them singletons. The sample comprised PBMCs. The receptors were gathered from a man younger than 35 in good health and CMV-seropositive. Each CDR3 is given with its conserved first and last residue. A D gene is named only where the DNA matches it firmly. Expanded clones are given a class, and other clones once, few, many or no size at all.

j_gene: TRBJ1-2
v_gene: TRBV6-6
abundance: .
d_gene: .
CDR3nt: TGTGCCAGCAGCCAACTCAGGGGAGATGGCTACACCTTC
CDR3aa: CASSQLRGDGYTF

j_gene: TRBJ2-1
v_gene: TRBV4-1
abundance: .
d_gene: TRBD2
CDR3nt: TGCGCCAGCAGCCAAGTTTTACTAGCGGGAATCAATGAGCAGTTCTTC
CDR3aa: CASSQVLLAGINEQFF

j_gene: TRBJ1-4
v_gene: TRBV2
abundance: .
d_gene: TRBD1
CDR3nt: TGTGCCAGCACGTCCTCACGGACAGGGTTCGGTGCAACTAATGAAAAACTGTTTTTT
CDR3aa: CASTSSRTGFGATNEKLFF

j_gene: TRBJ2-2
v_gene: TRBV9
abundance: .
d_gene: TRBD2
CDR3nt: TGTGCCAGCAGCCCTAGCGGGGCGAACACCGGGGAGCTGTTTTTT
CDR3aa: CASSPSGANTGELFF

j_gene: TRBJ1-1
v_gene: TRBV28
abundance: .
d_gene: .
CDR3nt: TGTGCCAGCCTCTTTCAGGGGCTCGACACTGAAGCTTTCTTT
CDR3aa: CASLFQGLDTEAFF

j_gene: TRBJ2-7
v_gene: TRBV7-8
abundance: .
d_gene: TRBD2
CDR3nt: TGTGCCAGCAGCCGCTTAACTAGCGGACCCTACGAGCAGTACTTC
CDR3aa: CASSRLTSGPYEQYF

j_gene: TRBJ2-5
v_gene: TRBV6-1
abundance: .
d_gene: .
CDR3nt: TGTGCCAGCTTTGGCTTGCAAGAGACCCAGTACTTC
CDR3aa: CASFGLQETQYF

j_gene: TRBJ2-1
v_gene: TRBV9
abundance: .
d_gene: TRBD2
CDR3nt: TGTGCCAGCAGCGTAGCTGGTAGCGGGAGACCGAGCTCCTACAATGAGCAGTTCTTC
CDR3aa: CASSVAGSGRPSSYNEQFF

j_gene: TRBJ1-1
v_gene: TRBV29-1
abundance: few
d_gene: .
CDR3nt: TGCAGCGTTATCGGGCTCCAGAACACTGAAGCTTTCTTT
CDR3aa: CSVIGLQNTEAFF

j_gene: TRBJ2-3
v_gene: TRBV4-2
abundance: .
d_gene: TRBD2
CDR3nt: TGTGCCAGCAGCCCTCCTAGCGGGAGCTCAGCAGATACGCAGTATTTT
CDR3aa: CASSPPSGSSADTQYF

j_gene: TRBJ2-7
v_gene: TRBV6-1
abundance: once
d_gene: .
CDR3nt: TGTGCCAGCAGTGACTCCCCGGGCTCCCTCTACGAGCAGTACTTC
CDR3aa: CASSDSPGSLYEQYF

j_gene: TRBJ1-5
v_gene: TRBV6-1
abundance: .
d_gene: .
CDR3nt: TGTGCCAGCAGTGATTACCTAGGGATGGATGTAAGCAATCAGCCCCAGCATTTT
CDR3aa: CASSDYLGMDVSNQPQHF

j_gene: TRBJ1-1
v_gene: TRBV5-1
abundance: .
d_gene: .
CDR3nt: TGCGCCAGCAGCTTGGTCCAGGCGGGGCACACTGAAGCTTTCTTT
CDR3aa: CASSLVQAGHTEAFF

j_gene: TRBJ2-7
v_gene: TRBV2
abundance: few
d_gene: TRBD2
CDR3nt: TGTGCCAGCACTCAAGAAGATGGACTAGCGGGGTACGAGCAGTACTTC
CDR3aa: CASTQEDGLAGYEQYF

j_gene: TRBJ1-1
v_gene: TRBV2
abundance: few
d_gene: .
CDR3nt: TGTGCCAGCAGTGGGCTAACAGGGACCACTGAAGCTTTCTTT
CDR3aa: CASSGLTGTTEAFF

j_gene: TRBJ2-3
v_gene: TRBV2
abundance: .
d_gene: .
CDR3nt: TGTGCCAGCAGCCAGGGGTTAAGCACAGATACGCAGTATTTT
CDR3aa: CASSQGLSTDTQYF

j_gene: TRBJ1-1
v_gene: TRBV4-2
abundance: .
d_gene: .
CDR3nt: TGTGCCAGCAGCCAAGAAGGGGTGTATACTGAAGCTTTCTTT
CDR3aa: CASSQEGVYTEAFF

j_gene: TRBJ2-5
v_gene: TRBV18
abundance: once
d_gene: .
CDR3nt: TGTGCCAGCTCACCATATGGACAGCAAGAGACCCAGTACTTC
CDR3aa: CASSPYGQQETQYF

j_gene: TRBJ2-2
v_gene: TRBV5-1
abundance: .
d_gene: .
CDR3nt: TGCGCCAGCAGCTTGTATTCGGCCGGGTCCGTCGGCGACACCGGGGAGCTGTTTTTT
CDR3aa: CASSLYSAGSVGDTGELFF

j_gene: TRBJ2-7
v_gene: TRBV9
abundance: .
d_gene: .
CDR3nt: TGTGCCAGCAGCGTAGCCCCCTCACACGAGCAGTACTTC
CDR3aa: CASSVAPSHEQYF

j_gene: TRBJ1-2
v_gene: TRBV6-5
abundance: .
d_gene: TRBD1
CDR3nt: TGTGCCAGCAGTTTCCGCGGGACAGGGGCATCCTACACCTTC
CDR3aa: CASSFRGTGASYTF

j_gene: TRBJ2-7
v_gene: TRBV5-4
abundance: .
d_gene: TRBD2
CDR3nt: TGTGCCAGCGGGACTAGCGGGAGGGTCGACGAGCAGTACTTC
CDR3aa: CASGTSGRVDEQYF

j_gene: TRBJ2-7
v_gene: TRBV15
abundance: .
d_gene: TRBD2
CDR3nt: TGTGCCACCAGCAGCCGGGATGGAAGCGGGAGGGCCAGGAGCGAGCAGTACTTC
CDR3aa: CATSSRDGSGRARSEQYF

j_gene: TRBJ1-3
v_gene: TRBV30
abundance: .
d_gene: .
CDR3nt: TGTGCCTCGCCTGGGGCTTCCTCTGGAAACACCATATATTTT
CDR3aa: CASPGASSGNTIYF

j_gene: TRBJ2-3
v_gene: TRBV5-4
abundance: .
d_gene: .
CDR3nt: TGTGCCAGCAGCTTGGCACCACAGGGAATCACAGATACGCAGTATTTT
CDR3aa: CASSLAPQGITDTQYF